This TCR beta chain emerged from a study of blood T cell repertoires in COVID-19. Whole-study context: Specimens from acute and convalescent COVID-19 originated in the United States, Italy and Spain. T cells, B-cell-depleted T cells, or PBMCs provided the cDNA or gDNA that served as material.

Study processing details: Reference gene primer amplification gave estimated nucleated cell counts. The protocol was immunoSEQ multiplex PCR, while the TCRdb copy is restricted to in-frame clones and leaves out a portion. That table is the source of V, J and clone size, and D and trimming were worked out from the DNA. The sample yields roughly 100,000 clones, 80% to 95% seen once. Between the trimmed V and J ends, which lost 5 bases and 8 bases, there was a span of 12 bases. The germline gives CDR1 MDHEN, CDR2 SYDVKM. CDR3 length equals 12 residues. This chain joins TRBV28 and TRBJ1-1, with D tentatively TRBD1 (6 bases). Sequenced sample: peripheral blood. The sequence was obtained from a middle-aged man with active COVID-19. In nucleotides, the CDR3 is TGTGCCAGCAGTCTACAGGGACTAGAAGCTTTCTTT. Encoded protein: CASSLQGLEAFF.